The following is a T cell receptor (beta chain) sequence with its context. Its matching antigen is unknown. Assay runs were performed at deep level. For sorted subsets, approximately 200 ng DNA per replicate equaled about 30,000 T cell genomes. Profiling relied on immunoSEQ multiplex PCR, and the TCRdb table lists in-frame clones only, not all of them. The sample has about 1 million clones; 60% to 80% are singletons. This entry comes from a study of shared clonotypes between healthy human individuals. General study findings and limits: A small donor pool kept down the genetic and exposure-history diversity that was represented.

CD4+ cells yielded CD45RA+ naive and CD45RA-negative memory subsets. Germline V gene data show CDR1 as GTSNPN and CDR2 as SVGIG (reference sequence). Germline trimming cut 2 bases from V and 2 bases from J; bases unmatched to any gene: 2. This CDR3 comprises 14 residues. The origin of this receptor is a man younger than 30 in good health. Sequenced material: memory CD4+ T cells sorted from blood. Documented subset: CD45RA-negative fraction. V and J are TRBV30 and TRBJ2-1; 8 bases match TRBD2. CDR3 sequence reads: CAWSTSGTYNEQFF. Written as DNA, the CDR3 is TGTGCCTGGAGTACTAGCGGAACCTACAATGAGCAGTTCTTC.